The 19 T cell receptor beta chains reported below all come from one sample, sequenced in a study of vaccination and CD4 T cells after COVID-19. Treatment reported: approximately nine-day PBMC culture with coronavirus spike peptide pools or control peptides (ViraFEST assay). No antigens are known for them. Sequence data for DNA of cultured CD4+ T cells were generated by the Oncomine TCR Beta short-read assay. TCRdb passed the PCR reads through MiXCR, listing each CDR3 protein once. The sample lists roughly 12,000 distinct CDR3 sequences; 76% were seen once. Specimen: CD4+ T cells from blood, cultured in vitro. The receptors here all came from a human donor who had recovered from COVID-19.

Concerning this clonotype itself: In this CDR3 the conserved last residue, phenylalanine or tryptophan, is missing, so a read error is likely. The rearrangement links TRBV2 to TRBJ2-5; D gene ambiguous. CDR1 and CDR2 from the germline V gene are SNHLY and FYNNEI. Trimming pared 7 bases from V and 4 bases from J, leaving 7 bases between. This CDR3 contains 11 residues. The CDR3 loop reads CASTHLETQYY. The CDR3 DNA reads as TGTGCCAGCACCCATCTAGAGACCCAGTACTAC.

V and J are TRBV30 and TRBJ1-2; D is possibly TRBD1 (6 bases). The germline V gene encodes CDR1 GTSNPN and CDR2 SVGIG (reference sequence). There are 12 residues in the CDR3. V shed 1 base and J shed 5 bases, with 8 bases lying between them. The CDR3 nucleotides are TGTGCCTGGAGTGGGCAGGGGTATGGCTACACCTTC. Protein sequence: CAWSGQGYGYTF.

The rearrangement links TRBV20-1 to TRBJ1-2; D not resolved. Germline loops: CDR1 DFQATT, CDR2 SNEGSKA (reference sequence). Trimming shortened V by 0 bases and J by 7 bases, and 9 bases separated the two germline ends. CDR3 length: 12 amino acids. The CDR3 protein is CSARDDGVGYTF. The CDR3 region has the DNA TGCAGTGCTAGAGACGATGGGGTTGGCTACACCTTC.

The chain combines TRBV12-3 or TRBV12-4 with TRBJ1-2, with TRBD1 identical over 7 bases. The CDR3 has 13 residues. With V trimmed by 8 bases and J by 10 bases, 13 bases remained unmatched. Here the CDR3 DNA reads TGTGCCAGCCGCATACTACAGGGGCTGGTCTACACCTTC. Its translation is CASRILQGLVYTF.

The chain uses TRBV27 and TRBJ1-1, with D unresolved. Germline V gene data show CDR1 as MNHEY and CDR2 as SMNVEV (reference sequence). V dropped 7 bases and J dropped 0 bases, with 15 bases sitting between them. This CDR3 spans 15 amino acids. The CDR3 region has the DNA TGTGCCAGCATCCGATTTGCGGGGTTGAACACTGAAGCTTTCTTT. It translates to CASIRFAGLNTEAFF.

The chain uses TRBV6-5 and TRBJ1-3; TRBD1 might be the D (6 bases). CDR3 length equals 15 residues. V dropped 1 base and J dropped 4 bases, with 11 bases sitting between them. Per germline, CDR1 MNHEY and CDR2 SVGAGI. For the CDR3, the DNA is TGTGCCAGCAGTTACTTCGGGGGGCTCGGAAACACCATATATTTT. It yields the protein CASSYFGGLGNTIYF.

This sequence joins TRBV5-6 and TRBJ1-2; 8 bases match TRBD1. V was clipped by 0 bases and J by 5 bases; unmatched bases: 9. The CDR3 is made up of 16 amino acids. Germline-derived CDR1 and CDR2 are SGHDT and YYEEEE. This CDR3 is CASSLVSRGRSYGYTF. The CDR3 DNA reads TGTGCCAGCAGCTTGGTGTCCAGGGGGCGCTCTTATGGCTACACCTTC.

V and J are TRBV20-1 and TRBJ2-2; perhaps TRBD2 as D (6 bases). The germline gives CDR1 DFQATT, CDR2 SNEGSKA (reference sequence). Trimming removed 0 bases at V and 6 bases at J, with 14 bases between. There are 15 residues in the CDR3. Here the CDR3 DNA reads TGCAGTGCTAGAGACCCGACTAGTATGGCCGGGGAGCTGTTTTTT. This encodes CSARDPTSMAGELFF.

This clonotype was seen just once. The CDR3 region has the DNA TGTGCCAGCAGCAAAGGAGTTCGGGGGGCCGAGGACCTAGCATTGAACACTGAAGCTTTCTTT. As protein: CASSKGVRGAEDLALNTEAFF. The rearrangement uses TRBV21-1 and TRBJ1-1; TRBD1 is taken as the D call from the table, unchecked against the DNA. TRBV21-1 is described as a pseudogene. This CDR3 is built from 21 residues.

In nucleotides, the CDR3 is TGCAGCGCATCGTGGGGGGCCTACGAGCAGTACTTC. It specifies CSASWGAYEQYF. This chain uses TRBV29-1 with TRBJ2-7, with a possible D match to TRBD2 (6 bases). The V gene's germline CDR1 is SQVTM and CDR2 ANQGSEA. This CDR3 spans 12 amino acids. The V end was cut by 7 bases, the J end by 2 bases, with 12 bases between.

This clonotype was seen a single time. The chain carries TRBV27 and TRBJ2-7; 11 nucleotides match TRBD2. The germline gives CDR1 MNHEY, CDR2 SMNVEV (reference sequence). The CDR3 is 16 amino acids. The V and J ends lost 6 bases and 5 bases, in that order; junction bases with no gene match: 12. CDR3 DNA: TGTGCCAGCAGACGCCCCGGGACTAGCGGTTTTAACGAGCAGTACTTC. Its protein is CASRRPGTSGFNEQYF.

J is TRBJ2-3 and V is TRBV7-3; 9 bases agree with TRBD2. Germline V gives CDR1 SGHTA, CDR2 FQGTGA. V shed 11 bases and J 5 bases; nucleotides not matched to a gene: 8. This CDR3 region has 13 residues. The DNA for the CDR3 is TGTGCCTCGGGGCTAGCGGGAATAGATACGCAGTATTTT. The encoded protein is CASGLAGIDTQYF.

The J gene is TRBJ1-3, the V gene TRBV4-3; a weak D match, TRBD1 (5 bases). V lost 3 bases to trimming and J lost 0 bases, with 9 bases between them. CDR1 and CDR2 from the germline V gene are LGHNA and YSLEER. The CDR3 sequence is 15 residues long. CDR3 in DNA: TGCGCCAGCAGCCAGGGGACTAGCTCTGGAAACACCATATATTTT. The encoded protein is CASSQGTSSGNTIYF.

The gene calls are TRBV19 and TRBJ2-2; 10 bases align to TRBD2. CDR3 length equals 16 residues. In germline, CDR1 is LNHDA, CDR2 SQIVND (reference sequence). V shed 11 bases, J shed 6 bases, and the junction held 15 bases outside the gene matches. The DNA of the CDR3 is TGTGCCGTCGCCATAGCGGGAGGTACCGGGTCCGGGGAGCTGTTTTTT. Its protein product is CAVAIAGGTGSGELFF.

The J gene is TRBJ2-1, the V gene TRBV4-3; 9 bases are a match to TRBD1. The V gene end was trimmed by 2 bases and the J gene end by 7 bases; junction bases not matched to a gene: 9. Looked up from germline, CDR1 is LGHNA and CDR2 is YSLEER. The CDR3 has 16 amino acids. CDR3 in amino acids: CASSQRAHRGRNEQFF. In DNA form, the CDR3 reads TGCGCCAGCAGCCAAAGGGCCCACAGGGGGCGAAATGAGCAGTTCTTC.

The chain carries TRBV20-1 and TRBJ2-7; D might be TRBD1 (7 bases). V was trimmed by 7 bases and J by 6 bases, leaving 16 bases between them. The CDR3 consists of 12 residues. The germline CDR1 and CDR2 sequences are DFQATT and SNEGSKA (reference sequence). As DNA, the CDR3 is TGCAGTGTTGATCCAGGGGGGCGCGAGCAGTACTTC. Translation gives CSVDPGGREQYF.

This sequence joins TRBV2 and TRBJ1-5; maybe TRBD1 (6 bases). The germline gives CDR1 SNHLY, CDR2 FYNNEI. The CDR3 is made up of 13 amino acids. Trimming took 5 bases from V and 5 from J, leaving 10 bases between them. DNA for the CDR3: TGTGCCAGCAGTACAGGGCTGGATCAGCCCCAGCATTTT. Its protein product is CASSTGLDQPQHF.

Only a few counts were recorded for this clonotype. The chain couples TRBV20-1 to TRBJ2-1; perhaps TRBD2 as D (6 bases). Germline V CDR1 and CDR2: DFQATT, SNEGSKA (reference sequence). The CDR3 consists of 14 residues. The germline V and J ends were trimmed by 3 bases and 6 bases, with 15 bases remaining between them. The CDR3 sequence is CSASVRLARNEQFF. The CDR3 DNA follows: TGCAGTGCTAGTGTCAGGCTAGCGCGCAATGAGCAGTTCTTC.

The gene calls are TRBV10-3 and TRBJ1-5; D unclear. Trimming stripped 3 bases from V and 6 bases from J, with 15 bases between. Looked up from germline, CDR1 is ENHRY and CDR2 is SYGVKD. This CDR3 contains 15 residues. This CDR3 reads CAISDPGSEIQPQHF. Here the CDR3 DNA reads TGTGCCATCAGTGACCCAGGATCGGAGATTCAGCCCCAGCATTTT.